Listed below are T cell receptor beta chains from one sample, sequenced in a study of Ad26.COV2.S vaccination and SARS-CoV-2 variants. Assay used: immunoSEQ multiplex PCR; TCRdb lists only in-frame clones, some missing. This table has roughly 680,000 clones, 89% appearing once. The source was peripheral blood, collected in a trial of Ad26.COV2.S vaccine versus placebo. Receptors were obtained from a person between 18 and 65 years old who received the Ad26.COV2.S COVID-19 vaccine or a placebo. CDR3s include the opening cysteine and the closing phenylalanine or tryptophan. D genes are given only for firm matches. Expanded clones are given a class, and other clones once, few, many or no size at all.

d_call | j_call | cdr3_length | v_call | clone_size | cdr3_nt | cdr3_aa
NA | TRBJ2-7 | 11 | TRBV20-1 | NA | TGCAGTGCTCGAGAACTCTACGAGCAGTACTTC | CSARELYEQYF
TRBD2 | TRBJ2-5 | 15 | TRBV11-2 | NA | TGTGCCAGCAGCTCTCTAGCGGCCCTACAAGAGACCCAGTACTTC | CASSSLAALQETQYF
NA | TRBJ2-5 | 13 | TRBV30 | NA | TGTGCCTCTAACAGGGGCGGGAAGGAGACCCAGTACTTC | CASNRGGKETQYF
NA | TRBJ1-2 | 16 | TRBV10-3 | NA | TGTGCCATCAGTGGGCCGCCCCCTGGCAACCTCTATGGCTACACCTTC | CAISGPPPGNLYGYTF
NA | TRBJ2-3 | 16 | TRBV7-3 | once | TGTGCCAGCAGCCCCCGGCAGGCCTTCGGCACAGATACGCAGTATTTT | CASSPRQAFGTDTQYF
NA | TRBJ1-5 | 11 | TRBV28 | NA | TGTGCCAGCAGTACAGGGTTCCCCCAGCATTTT | CASSTGFPQHF
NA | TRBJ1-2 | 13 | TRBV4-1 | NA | TGCGCCAGCAGCCTTACAGAGGACTATGGCTACACCTTC | CASSLTEDYGYTF
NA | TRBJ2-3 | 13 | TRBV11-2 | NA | TGTGCCAGCAGGGAGTCGGGCACAGATACGCAGTATTTT | CASRESGTDTQYF
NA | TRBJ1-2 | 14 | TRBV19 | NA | TGTGCCAGTAATGAAGGGGGGGTAAACTATGGCTACACCTTC | CASNEGGVNYGYTF
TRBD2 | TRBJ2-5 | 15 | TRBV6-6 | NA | TGTGCCAGCAGTTACTCTGCGGGGGACCAAGAGACCCAGTACTTC | CASSYSAGDQETQYF
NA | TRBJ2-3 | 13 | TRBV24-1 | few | TGTGCCACCGGGGACCGGGGGCGGGATACGCAGTATTTT | CATGDRGRDTQYF
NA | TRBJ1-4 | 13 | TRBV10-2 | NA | TGCGCCAGCCGGGAGCAGGCTAATGAAAAACTGTTTTTT | CASREQANEKLFF
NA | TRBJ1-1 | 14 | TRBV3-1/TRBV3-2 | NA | TGTGCCAGCAACAACAGGGACGGGAACACTGAAGCTTTCTTT | CASNNRDGNTEAFF
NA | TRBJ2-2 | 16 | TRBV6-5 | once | TGTGCCAGCAGTTACGGGGCGGGTCCGAACACCGGGGAGCTGTTTTTT | CASSYGAGPNTGELFF
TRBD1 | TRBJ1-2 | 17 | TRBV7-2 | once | TGTGCCAGCAGCTCGGACAGGGGGCTAGGGAGTGGATATGGCTACACCTTC | CASSSDRGLGSGYGYTF
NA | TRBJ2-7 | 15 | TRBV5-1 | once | TGCGCCAGCAGCTTGGGACTAGGGGACTCCTACGAGCAGTACTTC | CASSLGLGDSYEQYF